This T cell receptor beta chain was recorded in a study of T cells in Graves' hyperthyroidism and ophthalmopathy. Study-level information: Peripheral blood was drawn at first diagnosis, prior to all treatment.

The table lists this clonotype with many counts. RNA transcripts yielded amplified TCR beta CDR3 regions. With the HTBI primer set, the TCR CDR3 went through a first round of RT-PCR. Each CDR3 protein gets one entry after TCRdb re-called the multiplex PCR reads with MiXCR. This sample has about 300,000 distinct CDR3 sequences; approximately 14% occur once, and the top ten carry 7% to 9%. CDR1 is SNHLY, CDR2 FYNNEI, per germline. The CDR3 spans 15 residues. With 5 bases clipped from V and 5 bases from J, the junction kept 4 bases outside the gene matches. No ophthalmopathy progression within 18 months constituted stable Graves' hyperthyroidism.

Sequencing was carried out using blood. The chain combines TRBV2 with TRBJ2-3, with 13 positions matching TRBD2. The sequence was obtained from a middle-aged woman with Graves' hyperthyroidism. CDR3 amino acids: CASSRLAGGRDTQYF. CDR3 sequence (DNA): TGTGCCAGCAGTAGACTAGCGGGAGGTAGAGATACGCAGTATTTT.